This T cell receptor (beta chain) was obtained from a study of blood T cell repertoires in COVID-19. About the study: The United States, Italy and Spain supplied acute and convalescent COVID-19 samples. The cDNA or gDNA used as material had been derived from T cells, B-cell-depleted T cells, or PBMCs.

This clone was recorded only once. How the authors handled the data: Amplification from reference gene primers served as the basis for estimated nucleated cell counts. Some clones are missing from TCRdb's copy, which holds only in-frame ones; the method was immunoSEQ multiplex PCR. V and J calls and clone size are copied from that table; D and trimming were computed from the DNA. Among tens of thousands of clones listed, 88% were seen once. Trimming removed 8 bases at V and 2 bases at J, with 10 bases between. This CDR3 contains 13 residues. The sample comprised peripheral blood. This rearrangement joins TRBV12-3 or TRBV12-4 to TRBJ2-1; D is possibly TRBD2 (5 bases). The TCR sequence derives from a woman between 50 and 59 years old with active COVID-19. CDR3 in amino acids: CASLEGAYNEQFF. As DNA, the CDR3 is TGTGCCAGCCTTGAGGGAGCCTACAATGAGCAGTTCTTC.